This TCR beta chain was recovered during a study of Ad26.COV2.S vaccination and SARS-CoV-2 variants. Regarding the study as a whole: Reportedly, after vaccination the spike-specific CD8+ and CD4+ T cell responses displayed substantial breadth. Among vaccine recipients, spike-specific TCR breadth exceeded that of placebo recipients.

TCRdb keeps only in-frame clones here, not all; method: immunoSEQ multiplex PCR. Of about 220,000 clones in the sample, 85% to 90% were seen once. Germline values: CDR1 KGHDR, CDR2 SFDVKD. The V gene lost 8 bases and the J gene lost 5 bases, with 11 bases spanning the gap. The CDR3 has 12 amino acids. This sample's treatment: around 19 received Ad26.COV2.S at low or high dose, single or two shots; five or six received placebo; per-sample allocation not given. Samples analyzed were those drawn on day 63 after the first vaccine or placebo injection. In Boston, an adult donor aged 18-55 years took part. This vaccine is an Ad26 vector that expresses the Wuhan-strain SARS-CoV-2 spike. On this clone: As yet, its antigen is unknown.

The V call is TRBV24-1, the J call TRBJ1-2; a weak D match, TRBD1 (5 bases). The source material was peripheral blood, sampled in a trial of Ad26.COV2.S vaccine versus placebo. The receptor was derived from a person aged 18-65 years who received the Ad26.COV2.S COVID-19 vaccine or a placebo. The CDR3 coding sequence is TGTGCCACCACACCGGGGCATTATGGCTACACCTTC. It is translated as CATTPGHYGYTF.